This T cell receptor beta chain was found in a study of blood T cell repertoires in COVID-19. Overall study: Material from acute and convalescent COVID-19 was sourced from the United States, Italy and Spain. From T cells, B-cell-depleted T cells, or PBMCs came the material, which was cDNA or gDNA.

This CDR3 contains 18 residues. The germline CDR1 and CDR2 sequences are LGHNA and YSLEER. Trimming cost V 2 bases and J 1 base, with 18 bases left between them. Libraries were prepared by immunoSEQ multiplex PCR; TCRdb keeps only in-frame clonotypes and omits some of them. The sample has roughly 170,000 clones; roughly 90% are singletons. The sequence derives from a man between 65 and 85 years old with active or convalescent COVID-19. This chain connects TRBV4-3 to TRBJ1-5; D gene unclear. The sequenced material came from peripheral blood. The CDR3 nucleotides read TGCGCCAGCAGCCAAAGCCACCTGGTGGGGAGAAGCAATCAGCCCCAGCATTTT. The encoded protein is CASSQSHLVGRSNQPQHF.